The clone carrying this T cell receptor beta chain was seen more than once but under ten times. What it recognizes is unknown. PCR primers comprised 60 Vbeta and 13 Jbeta primers. Measured with immunoSEQ multiplex PCR; TCRdb has only the in-frame clones, and not every one. The data contain about 150,000 clones, over 50% of them singletons. This specimen comes from a study of cytomegalovirus exposure and HLA in healthy donors. The V gene end was trimmed by 3 bases and the J gene end by 1 base; junction bases not matched to a gene: 3. The CDR3 extends over 15 amino acids. CDR1 and CDR2 (germline): SGHNT, YYREEE (reference sequence). General study findings and limits: Several of the most significant clusters were apparently associated with common viral pathogens in a later analysis.

This clonotype was sampled from a human donor in good health. Sequencing input: PBMCs. The J gene is TRBJ2-7, the V gene TRBV5-4; TRBD1 aligns across 11 bases. CDR3 amino acids: CASSSGDRGSYEQYF. CDR3 coding DNA: TGTGCCAGCAGCTCCGGGGACAGGGGGTCCTACGAGCAGTACTTC.